This T cell receptor (beta chain) was sequenced for a study of blood T cells in healthy people across ages. Germline CDR1 and CDR2: MNHEY and SVGAGI. The ends were cut back, 4 bases at V and 1 base at J, with 18 bases in the middle. The CDR3 has 17 residues. Primers used in a second PCR of roughly 6 to 11 cycles were a sample-barcoded 5' primer and a J-beta primer mix. TCRdb called the 5' RACE reads again in MiXCR, with one record for every CDR3 protein. The table shows about a million distinct CDR3 sequences, with approximately 49% occurring only once. The clonotype comes from a man between 25 and 39 years old in good health. The V gene is TRBV6-5, the J gene TRBJ2-3, with no clear D. The sequencing sample was made of blood. DNA for the CDR3: TGTGCCAGCAGTTCCCTCGAGGAAGCGTTTCGCACAGATACGCAGTATTTT. It codes for CASSSLEEAFRTDTQYF.